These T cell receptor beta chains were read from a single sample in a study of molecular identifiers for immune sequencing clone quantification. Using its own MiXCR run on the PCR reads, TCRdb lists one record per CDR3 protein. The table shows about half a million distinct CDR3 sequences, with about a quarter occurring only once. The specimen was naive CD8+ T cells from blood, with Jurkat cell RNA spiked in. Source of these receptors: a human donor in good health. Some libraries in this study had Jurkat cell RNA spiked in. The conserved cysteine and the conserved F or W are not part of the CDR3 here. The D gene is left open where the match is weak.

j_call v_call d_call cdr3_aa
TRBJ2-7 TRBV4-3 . ASSQAARGGSYEQY
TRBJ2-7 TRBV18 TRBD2 ASSPGTSGSEQY
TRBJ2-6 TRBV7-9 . ASSSPTGLLSGANVLT
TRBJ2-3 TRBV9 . ASSVPGVTDTQY
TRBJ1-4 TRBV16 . ASRSPELNEKLF
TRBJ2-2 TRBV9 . ASSVELGSGELF
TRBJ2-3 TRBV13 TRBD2 ASSSGLEPDTQY
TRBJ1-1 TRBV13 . ASSAEMGAGEAF
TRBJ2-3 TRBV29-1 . SVRTRGTDTQY
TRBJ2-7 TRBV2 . ASSESVPYEQY
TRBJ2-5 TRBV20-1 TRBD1 SATTGAGGYEETQY
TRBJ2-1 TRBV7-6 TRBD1 ASSLVHRAGGYNEQF
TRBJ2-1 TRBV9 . ASSVGYNEQF
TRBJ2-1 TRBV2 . ASSGGADPSIRSYNEQF
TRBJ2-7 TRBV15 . ATRKDRSHAYEQY
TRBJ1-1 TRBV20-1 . SARDIGTEAF
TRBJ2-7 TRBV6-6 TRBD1 ASSVTGDQYEQY
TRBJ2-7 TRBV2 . ASSAWVHKPGHYEQY
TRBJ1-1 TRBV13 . ASSFRGVDTEAF
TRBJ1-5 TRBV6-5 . ASRPTGYSNRPQH
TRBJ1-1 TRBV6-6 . ASGWGSTEAF
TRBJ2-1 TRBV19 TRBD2 ASSKTSGGYNEQF
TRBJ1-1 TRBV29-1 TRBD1 SGGDRVISAEAF
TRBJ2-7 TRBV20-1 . SASKGGGPPYYEQY
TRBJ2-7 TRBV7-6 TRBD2 ASSPGTSGSGYEQY
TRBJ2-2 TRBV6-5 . ASSYHGQTGELF
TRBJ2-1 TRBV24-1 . ATAELTYNEQF
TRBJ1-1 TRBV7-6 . ASSPGWGTEAF
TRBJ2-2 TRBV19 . VSSIEPSYTGELF
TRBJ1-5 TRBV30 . ALGGIGNQPPH
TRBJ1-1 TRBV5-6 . ASSSGAVEAF
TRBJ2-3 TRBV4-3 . ASSQGDRSTDTQY
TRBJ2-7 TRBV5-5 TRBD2 ASSNGTTYEQY
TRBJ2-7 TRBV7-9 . ASSLAGVGDEQY
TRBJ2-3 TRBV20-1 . SARDWRRVEETDTQY
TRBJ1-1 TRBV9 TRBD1 ASSSRQGAGTEAF
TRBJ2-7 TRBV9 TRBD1 ASSEGQGQDEQY
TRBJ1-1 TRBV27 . ASSLGVGGNAEAF
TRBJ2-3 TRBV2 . ARERELGDTQY
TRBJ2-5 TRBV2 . ASSYSDETQY
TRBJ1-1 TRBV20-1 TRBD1 SARDRDRASTEAF
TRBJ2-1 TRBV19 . ASSMASHSYNEQF
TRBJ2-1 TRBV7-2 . ASSLFRASFDEQF
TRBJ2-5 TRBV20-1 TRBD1 SASKYGTGLETQY
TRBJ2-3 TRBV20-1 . SATDIESSTDTQY
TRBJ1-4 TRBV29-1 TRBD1 SVEVATGVYEKPF
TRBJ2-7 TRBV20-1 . SARDLKAYEQY
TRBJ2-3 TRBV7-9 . ASSLKSTSTDTQY
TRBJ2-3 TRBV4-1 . ASSLWVADTQY
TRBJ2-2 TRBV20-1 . SARDQGSGTGELF
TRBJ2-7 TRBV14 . ASSQEGVGATWGTRPYEQY
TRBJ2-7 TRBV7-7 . ASSLVPGAGEQY
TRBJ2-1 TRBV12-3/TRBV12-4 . ASSFGGLDEQF
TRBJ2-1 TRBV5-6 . ASSTHLADWQF
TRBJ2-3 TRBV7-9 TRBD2 ASSLGGGEDTQY
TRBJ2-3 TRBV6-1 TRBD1 ASSTGQGEDTQY
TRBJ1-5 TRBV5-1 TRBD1 ASSATGVSNQPQH
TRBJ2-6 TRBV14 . ASSPAQGSPSGANVLT
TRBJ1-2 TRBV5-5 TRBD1 ASSYNGQGAYGYT
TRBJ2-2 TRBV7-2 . ASSLEPNTGELF